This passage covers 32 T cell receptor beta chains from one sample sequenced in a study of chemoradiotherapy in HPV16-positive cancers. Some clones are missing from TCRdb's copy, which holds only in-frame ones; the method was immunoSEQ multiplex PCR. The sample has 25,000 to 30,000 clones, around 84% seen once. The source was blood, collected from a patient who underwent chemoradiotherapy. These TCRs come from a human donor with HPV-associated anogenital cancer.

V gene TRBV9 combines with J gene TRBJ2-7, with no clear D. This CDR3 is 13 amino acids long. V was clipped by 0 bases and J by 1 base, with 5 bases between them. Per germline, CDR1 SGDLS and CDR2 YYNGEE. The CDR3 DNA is TGTGCCAGCAGCGTAGAGGGTTCCTACGAGCAGTACTTC. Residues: CASSVEGSYEQYF.

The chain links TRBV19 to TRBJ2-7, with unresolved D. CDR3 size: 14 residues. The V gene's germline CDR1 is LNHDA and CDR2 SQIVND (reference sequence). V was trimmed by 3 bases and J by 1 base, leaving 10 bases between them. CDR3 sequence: CASSMAQESYEQYF. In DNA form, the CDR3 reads TGTGCCAGTAGTATGGCGCAGGAATCCTACGAGCAGTACTTC.

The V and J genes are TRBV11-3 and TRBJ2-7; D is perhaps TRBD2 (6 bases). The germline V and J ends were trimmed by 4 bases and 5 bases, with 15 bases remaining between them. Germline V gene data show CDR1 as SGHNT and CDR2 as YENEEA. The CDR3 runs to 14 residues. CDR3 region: CASSSDGGANEQYF. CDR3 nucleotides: TGTGCCAGCAGCTCAGACGGGGGAGCCAACGAGCAGTACTTC.

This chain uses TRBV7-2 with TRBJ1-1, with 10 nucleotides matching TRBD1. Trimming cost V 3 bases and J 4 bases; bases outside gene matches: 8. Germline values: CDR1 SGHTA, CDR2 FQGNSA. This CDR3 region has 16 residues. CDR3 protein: CASSFDRGRIITEAFF. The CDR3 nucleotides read TGTGCCAGCAGCTTCGACAGGGGGCGCATAATCACTGAAGCTTTCTTT.

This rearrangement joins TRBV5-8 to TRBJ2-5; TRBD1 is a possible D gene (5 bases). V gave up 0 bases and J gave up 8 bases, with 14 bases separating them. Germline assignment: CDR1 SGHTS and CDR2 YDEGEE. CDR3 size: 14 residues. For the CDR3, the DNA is TGTGCCAGCAGCTTGGGGGGCGACTGGGGAACCCAGTACTTC. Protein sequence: CASSLGGDWGTQYF.

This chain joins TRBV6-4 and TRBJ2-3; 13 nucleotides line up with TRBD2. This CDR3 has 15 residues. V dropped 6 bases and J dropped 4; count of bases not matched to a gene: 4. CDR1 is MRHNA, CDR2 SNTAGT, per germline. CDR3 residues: CASRRLAGGADTQYF. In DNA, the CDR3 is TGTGCCAGCAGGCGACTAGCGGGGGGTGCAGATACGCAGTATTTT.

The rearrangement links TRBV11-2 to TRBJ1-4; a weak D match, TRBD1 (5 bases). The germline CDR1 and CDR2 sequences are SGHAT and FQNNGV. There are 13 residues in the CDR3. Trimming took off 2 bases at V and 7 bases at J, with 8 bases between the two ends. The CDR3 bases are TGTGCCAGCAGCTTATGGGGGGGTGAAAAACTGTTTTTT. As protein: CASSLWGGEKLFF.

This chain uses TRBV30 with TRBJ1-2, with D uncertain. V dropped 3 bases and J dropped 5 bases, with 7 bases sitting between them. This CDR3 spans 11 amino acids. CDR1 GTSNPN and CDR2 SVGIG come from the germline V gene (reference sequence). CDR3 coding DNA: TGTGCCTGGAGAGACGATTATGGCTACACCTTC. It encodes CAWRDDYGYTF.

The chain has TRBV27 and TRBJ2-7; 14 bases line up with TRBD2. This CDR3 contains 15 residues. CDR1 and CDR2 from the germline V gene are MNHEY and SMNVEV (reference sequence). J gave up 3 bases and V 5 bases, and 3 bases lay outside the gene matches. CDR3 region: CASSPGTSGGYEQYF. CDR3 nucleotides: TGTGCCAGCAGTCCAGGGACTAGCGGGGGCTACGAGCAGTACTTC.

In DNA, the CDR3 is TGTGCCAGCAGCTTGGCTTACGAGCAGTACTTC. It encodes CASSLAYEQYF. The gene calls are TRBV5-5 and TRBJ2-7, with no clear D. This CDR3 is built from 11 residues. Looked up from germline, CDR1 is SGHKS and CDR2 is YYEKEE (reference sequence). Trimming took off 0 bases at V and 4 bases at J, with 2 bases between the two ends.

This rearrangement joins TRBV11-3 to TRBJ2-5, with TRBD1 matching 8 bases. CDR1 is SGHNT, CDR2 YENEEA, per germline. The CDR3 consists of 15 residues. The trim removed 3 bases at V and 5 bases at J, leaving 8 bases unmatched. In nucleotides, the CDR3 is TGTGCCAGCAGCTTTAGTGGTACAGGGGGTGAGACCCAGTACTTC. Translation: CASSFSGTGGETQYF.

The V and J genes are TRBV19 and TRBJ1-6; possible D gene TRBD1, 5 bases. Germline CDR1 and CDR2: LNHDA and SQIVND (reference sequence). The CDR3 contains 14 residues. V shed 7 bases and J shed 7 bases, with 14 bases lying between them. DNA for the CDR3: TGTGCCAGTACGTCCGGGACGGCAAATTCACCCCTCCACTTT. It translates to CASTSGTANSPLHF.

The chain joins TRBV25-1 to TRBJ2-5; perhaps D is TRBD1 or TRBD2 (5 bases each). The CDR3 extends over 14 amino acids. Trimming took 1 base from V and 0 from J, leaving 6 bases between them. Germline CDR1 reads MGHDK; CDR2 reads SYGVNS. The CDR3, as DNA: TGTGCCAGCAGTGAATTGGGGGACCAAGAGACCCAGTACTTC. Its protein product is CASSELGDQETQYF.

This chain's CDR3 is CASSQGDRGQGETQYF. DNA for the CDR3: TGTGCCAGCAGCCAAGGAGACAGGGGGCAAGGAGAGACCCAGTACTTC. This sequence joins TRBV4-2 and TRBJ2-5; 10 bases align to TRBD1. Germline loops: CDR1 LGHNA, CDR2 YNFKEQ. The CDR3 totals 16 residues. The ends lost 1 base at V and 4 bases at J; junction bases unmatched: 6.

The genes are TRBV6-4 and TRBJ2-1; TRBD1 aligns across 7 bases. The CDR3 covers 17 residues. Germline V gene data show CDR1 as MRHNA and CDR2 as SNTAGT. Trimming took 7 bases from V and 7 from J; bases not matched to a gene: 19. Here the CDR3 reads CASKGGGEITGDNEQFF. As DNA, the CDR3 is TGTGCCAGCAAAGGTGGAGGCGAGATTACAGGGGATAATGAGCAGTTCTTC.

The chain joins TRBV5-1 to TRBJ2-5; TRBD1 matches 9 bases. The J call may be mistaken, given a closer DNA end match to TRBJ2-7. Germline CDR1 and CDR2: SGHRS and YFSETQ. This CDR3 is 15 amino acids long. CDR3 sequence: CASSFGQGSSYEQYF. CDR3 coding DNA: TGCGCCAGCAGCTTCGGACAGGGGAGCTCCTACGAGCAGTACTTC.

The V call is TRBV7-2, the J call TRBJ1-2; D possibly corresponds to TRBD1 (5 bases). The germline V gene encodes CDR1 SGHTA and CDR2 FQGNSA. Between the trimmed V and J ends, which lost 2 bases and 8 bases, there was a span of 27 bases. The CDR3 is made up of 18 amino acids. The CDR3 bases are TGTGCCAGCAGCTTAAGTTTTTCCGGGGACCGAATTGAGAGGGGCTACACCTTC. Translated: CASSLSFSGDRIERGYTF.

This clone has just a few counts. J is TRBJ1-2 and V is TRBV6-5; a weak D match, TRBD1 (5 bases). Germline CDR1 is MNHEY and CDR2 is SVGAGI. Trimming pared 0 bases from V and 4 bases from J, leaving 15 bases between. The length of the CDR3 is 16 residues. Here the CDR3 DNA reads TGTGCCAGCAGTTACTCCTCGGCAGGGTTCGGCTATGGCTACACCTTC. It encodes CASSYSSAGFGYGYTF.

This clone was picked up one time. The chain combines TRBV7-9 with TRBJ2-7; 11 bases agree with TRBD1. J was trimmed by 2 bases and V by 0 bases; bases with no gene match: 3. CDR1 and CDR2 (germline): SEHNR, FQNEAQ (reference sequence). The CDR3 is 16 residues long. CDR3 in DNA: TGTGCCAGCAGCTTAGCACCGGGACAGGGGGCCTACGAGCAGTACTTC. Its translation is CASSLAPGQGAYEQYF.

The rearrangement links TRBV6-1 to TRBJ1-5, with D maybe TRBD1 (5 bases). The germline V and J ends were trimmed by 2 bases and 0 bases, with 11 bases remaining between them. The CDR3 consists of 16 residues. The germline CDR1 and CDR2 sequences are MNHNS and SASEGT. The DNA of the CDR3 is TGTGCCAGCAGTGAATTGGCAGGGATTAGCAATCAGCCCCAGCATTTT. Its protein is CASSELAGISNQPQHF.

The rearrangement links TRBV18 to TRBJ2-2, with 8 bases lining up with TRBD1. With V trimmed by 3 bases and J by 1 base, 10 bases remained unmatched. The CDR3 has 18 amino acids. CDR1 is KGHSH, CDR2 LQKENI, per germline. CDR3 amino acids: CASSPVGPGTGNTGELFF. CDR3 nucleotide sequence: TGTGCCAGCTCACCGGTCGGTCCGGGGACAGGGAACACCGGGGAGCTGTTTTTT.

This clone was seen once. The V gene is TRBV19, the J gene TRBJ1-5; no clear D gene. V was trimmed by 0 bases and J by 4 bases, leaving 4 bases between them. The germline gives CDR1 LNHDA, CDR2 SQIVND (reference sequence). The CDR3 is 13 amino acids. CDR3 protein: CASSIELNQPQHF. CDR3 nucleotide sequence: TGTGCCAGTAGTATAGAGCTAAATCAGCCCCAGCATTTT. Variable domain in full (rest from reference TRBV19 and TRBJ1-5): DGGITQSPKYLFRKEGQNVTLSCEQNLNHDAMYWYRQDPGQGLRLIYYSQIVNDFQKGDIAEGYSVSREKKESFPLTVTSAQKNPTAFYLCASSIELNQPQHFGDGTRLSIL.

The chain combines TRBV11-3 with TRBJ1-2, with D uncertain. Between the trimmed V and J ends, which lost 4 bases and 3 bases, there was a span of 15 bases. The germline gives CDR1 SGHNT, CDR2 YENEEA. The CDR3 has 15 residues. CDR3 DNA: TGTGCCAGCAGCTCCCCCGAGGGCCACCACTATGGCTACACCTTC. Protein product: CASSSPEGHHYGYTF.

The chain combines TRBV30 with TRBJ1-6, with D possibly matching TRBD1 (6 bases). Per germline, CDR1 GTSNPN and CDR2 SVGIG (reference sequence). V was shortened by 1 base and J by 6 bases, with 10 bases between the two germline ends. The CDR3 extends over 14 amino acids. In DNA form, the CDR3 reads TGTGCCTGGAGTGGTACAGGGAGTAATTCACCCCTCCACTTT. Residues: CAWSGTGSNSPLHF.

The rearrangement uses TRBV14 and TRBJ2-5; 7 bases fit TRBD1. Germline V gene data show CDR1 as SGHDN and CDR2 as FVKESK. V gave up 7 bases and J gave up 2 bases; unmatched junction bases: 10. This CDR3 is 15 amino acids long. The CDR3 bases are TGTGCCAGCAAAGCCATCGGGACAGAACAAGAGACCCAGTACTTC. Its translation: CASKAIGTEQETQYF.

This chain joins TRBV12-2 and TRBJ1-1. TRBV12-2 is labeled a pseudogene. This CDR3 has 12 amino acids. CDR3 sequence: CASRLVGESAFF. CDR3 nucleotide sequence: TGTGCAAGTCGCTTAGTTGGGGAGTCGGCTTTCTTT.

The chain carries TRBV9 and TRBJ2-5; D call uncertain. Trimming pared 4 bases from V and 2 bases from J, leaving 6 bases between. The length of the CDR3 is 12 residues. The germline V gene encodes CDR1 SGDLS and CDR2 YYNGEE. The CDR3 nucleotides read TGTGCCAGCAGCCCAAATCAAGAGACCCAGTACTTC. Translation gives CASSPNQETQYF. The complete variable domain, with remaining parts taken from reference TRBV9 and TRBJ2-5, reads DSGVTQTPKHLITATGQRVTLRCSPRSGDLSVYWYQQSLDQGLQFLIQYYNGEERAKGNILERFSAQQFPDLHSELNLSSLELGDSALYFCASSPNQETQYFGPGTRLLVL.

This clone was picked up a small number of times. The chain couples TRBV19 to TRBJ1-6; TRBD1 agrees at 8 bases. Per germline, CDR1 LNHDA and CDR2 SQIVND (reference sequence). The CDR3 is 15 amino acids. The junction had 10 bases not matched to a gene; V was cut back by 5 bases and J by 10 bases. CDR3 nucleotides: TGTGCCAGTAGTGCGGAAGGACAGGGATTCTCACCCCTCCACTTT. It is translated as CASSAEGQGFSPLHF. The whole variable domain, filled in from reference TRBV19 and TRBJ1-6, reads DGGITQSPKYLFRKEGQNVTLSCEQNLNHDAMYWYRQDPGQGLRLIYYSQIVNDFQKGDIAEGYSVSREKKESFPLTVTSAQKNPTAFYLCASSAEGQGFSPLHFGNGTRLTVT.

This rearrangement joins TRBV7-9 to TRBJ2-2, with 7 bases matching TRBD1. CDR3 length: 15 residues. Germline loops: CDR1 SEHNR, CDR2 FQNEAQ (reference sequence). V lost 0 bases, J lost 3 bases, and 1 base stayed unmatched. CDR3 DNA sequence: TGTGCCAGCAGCTTAGCCGGGACAGACACCGGGGAGCTGTTTTTT. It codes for CASSLAGTDTGELFF.

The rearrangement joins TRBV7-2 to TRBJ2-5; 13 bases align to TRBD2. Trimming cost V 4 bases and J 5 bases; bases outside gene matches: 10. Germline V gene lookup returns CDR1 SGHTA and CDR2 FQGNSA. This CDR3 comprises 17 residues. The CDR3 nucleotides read TGTGCCAGCAGCTCCAGACTAGCGGGGGGAGCCGGGGAGACCCAGTACTTC. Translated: CASSSRLAGGAGETQYF.

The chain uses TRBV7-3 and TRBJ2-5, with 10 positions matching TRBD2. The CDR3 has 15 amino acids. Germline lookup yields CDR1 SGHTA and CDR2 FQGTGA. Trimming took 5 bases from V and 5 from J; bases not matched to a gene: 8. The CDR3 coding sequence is TGTGCCAGCAGCCCCAGCGGGGGGGCGGGGGAGACCCAGTACTTC. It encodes CASSPSGGAGETQYF.

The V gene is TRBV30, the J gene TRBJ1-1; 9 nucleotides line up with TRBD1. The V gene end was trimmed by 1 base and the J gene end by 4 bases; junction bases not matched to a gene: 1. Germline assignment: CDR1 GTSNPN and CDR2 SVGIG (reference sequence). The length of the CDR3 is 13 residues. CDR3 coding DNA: TGTGCCTGGAGTGGACAGGGGGGCACTGAAGCTTTCTTT. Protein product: CAWSGQGGTEAFF.